These 27 T cell receptor beta chains were all obtained from the same sample, sequenced in a study of blood T cells in healthy people across ages. Alongside a J-beta primer mix, a sample-barcoded 5' primer served in a second PCR lasting roughly 7 to 11 cycles. TCRdb reanalysed the 5' RACE reads using MiXCR and keeps one entry per CDR3 protein. The repertoire holds around 1.7 million distinct CDR3 sequences, with 28% as singletons. Sequencing was done on a sample of blood. The receptors shown here come from a woman aged 25 to 39 in good health.

The genes are TRBV3-1 and TRBJ2-5; the D call may be TRBD1 or TRBD2 (5 bases each). The CDR3 contains 13 residues. With 8 bases removed from V and 5 bases from J, the gap between germline ends came to 15 bases. Germline loops: CDR1 LGHDT, CDR2 YNNKEL (reference sequence). CDR3 sequence (DNA): TGTGCCAGCGCCCGCCTAGAGGGGGAGACCCAGTACTTC. This translates into CASARLEGETQYF.

The count of this clonotype is one. The J gene is TRBJ2-2, the V gene TRBV7-6; 13 bases line up with TRBD2. Germline assignment: CDR1 SGHVS and CDR2 FNYEAQ. With 5 bases clipped from V and 5 bases from J, the junction kept 5 bases outside the gene matches. This CDR3 region has 16 residues. The CDR3 DNA reads TGTGCCAGCAGCCAAACTAGCGGGGGGGGTACCGGGGAGCTGTTTTTT. Translating gives CASSQTSGGGTGELFF.

The sample holds a few counts of this clonotype. This chain links TRBV6-2 or TRBV6-3 with TRBJ1-5; D is perhaps TRBD1 (5 bases). V lost 5 bases and J lost 2, with 16 bases in between. The CDR3 is 16 residues long. Germline-derived CDR1 and CDR2 are MNHEY and SVGEGT. CDR3 region: CASSISDQGRNQPQHF. The CDR3 nucleotides read TGTGCCAGCAGTATATCTGATCAGGGTCGCAATCAGCCCCAGCATTTT.

The chain is built from TRBV30 and TRBJ2-1; D might be TRBD1 (5 bases). V lost 0 bases and J lost 9, with 12 bases in between. Germline V lookup: CDR1 GTSNPN, CDR2 SVGIG (reference sequence). CDR3 length: 13 amino acids. The CDR3 loop is CAWSVLRQGEQFF. CDR3 nucleotide sequence: TGTGCCTGGAGTGTACTACGTCAGGGTGAGCAGTTCTTC.

A few counts support this clonotype. The gene calls are TRBV7-6 and TRBJ2-3; 14 bases agree with TRBD2. The length of the CDR3 is 18 residues. J gave up 0 bases and V 1 base, and 3 bases lay outside the gene matches. CDR1 and CDR2 (germline): SGHVS, FNYEAQ. The chain's CDR3 is CASSLGLAGGQSTDTQYF. Here the CDR3 DNA reads TGTGCCAGCAGCTTAGGACTAGCGGGGGGGCAAAGCACAGATACGCAGTATTTT.

Worth noting for this clonotype: This may arise from a read error, as a much more abundant clone is one base away. The chain is built from TRBV29-1 and TRBJ1-2, with a possible D match to TRBD1 (5 bases). Germline CDR1 reads SQVTM; CDR2 reads ANQGSEA. The length of the CDR3 is 11 residues. The chain's CDR3 is CSAGGNHGYTF. For the CDR3, the DNA is TGCAGCGCTGGGGGTAACCATGGCTACACCTTC.

Concerning this clonotype: A much larger clone differs by one base, so this may be a read error. The chain couples TRBV28 to TRBJ2-7; 9 bases are a match to TRBD1. The germline V gene has CDR1 MDHEN and CDR2 SYDVKM. CDR3 length: 14 amino acids. As DNA, the CDR3 is TGTGCCAGCGCCGGGACAGGGACTCGGTACGAGCGGTACTTC. It encodes CASAGTGTRYERYF.

This clonotype was observed many times. The rearrangement joins TRBV7-2 to TRBJ2-5; a weak D match, TRBD2 (5 bases). Trimming cost V 3 bases and J 2 bases, with 10 bases left between them. The CDR3 extends over 14 amino acids. CDR1 is SGHTA and CDR2 is FQGNSA in the germline V gene. CDR3 in DNA: TGTGCCAGCAGCTTGGCGGGCCGACAAGAGACCCAGTACTTC. Amino acids: CASSLAGRQETQYF.

V and J are TRBV7-3 and TRBJ2-1; D could derive from TRBD1 or TRBD2 (6 bases each). Trimming left V 5 bases short and J 6 bases short, with 17 bases between. This CDR3 is 15 amino acids long. Germline loops: CDR1 SGHTA, CDR2 FQGTGA. The CDR3 region is CASSPQQGAGNEQFF. CDR3 nucleotides: TGTGCCAGCAGCCCCCAACAGGGAGCGGGCAATGAGCAGTTCTTC.

In its sample, this clonotype was seen a few times. J is TRBJ2-7 and V is TRBV2; tentatively, D is TRBD1 (6 bases). The CDR3 runs to 15 residues. V lost 6 bases and J lost 0, with 15 bases in between. Germline V gene data show CDR1 as SNHLY and CDR2 as FYNNEI. CDR3 protein: CASRWTVTSSYEQYF. In DNA form, the CDR3 reads TGTGCCAGCAGGTGGACAGTGACGAGCTCCTACGAGCAGTACTTC.

This clonotype was counted a few times. The V gene is TRBV20-1, the J gene TRBJ2-3; 8 bases are a match to TRBD2. CDR3 size: 16 residues. Germline values: CDR1 DFQATT, CDR2 SNEGSKA (reference sequence). V shed 5 bases, J shed 8 bases, and the junction held 18 bases outside the gene matches. The CDR3 DNA follows: TGCAGTGCTGTCCCCGGTTCGGGGGGGCCGAGCGTTACGCAGTATTTT. This encodes CSAVPGSGGPSVTQYF.

The chain carries TRBV9 and TRBJ1-5, with a possible D match to TRBD1 (5 bases). This CDR3 is built from 16 residues. Per the germline V gene, CDR1 is SGDLS and CDR2 is YYNGEE. Trimming removed 3 bases from V and 4 bases from J, with 17 bases in between. This chain's CDR3 is CASSASGSTANQPQHF. CDR3 nucleotide sequence: TGTGCCAGCAGCGCCTCAGGGTCAACGGCGAATCAGCCCCAGCATTTT. Drawing the rest from reference TRBV9 and TRBJ1-5, the complete variable domain is DSGVTQTPKHLITATGQRVTLRCSPRSGDLSVYWYQQSLDQGLQFLIQYYNGEERAKGNILERFSAQQFPDLHSELNLSSLELGDSALYFCASSASGSTANQPQHFGDGTRLSIL.

This clonotype was counted between two and nine times. A read error may be the cause here, since a much bigger clone is one base away. The genes are TRBV10-3 and TRBJ1-2, with 9 bases identical to TRBD1. This CDR3 has 16 residues. Germline lookup yields CDR1 ENHRY and CDR2 SYGVKD. The CDR3 reads CAIGEGTGNLGYGYTF. CDR3 sequence (DNA): TGTGCCATCGGTGAAGGGACAGGGAATTTGGGTTATGGCTACACCTTC.

This clonotype was found many times. As DNA, the CDR3 is TGCAGTGCTCTGAGACAGGGAATGAATGGCTACACCTTC. Translation: CSALRQGMNGYTF. The V call is TRBV20-1, the J call TRBJ1-2, with 7 bases aligning to TRBD1. V dropped 5 bases and J dropped 6; count of bases not matched to a gene: 9. Germline-derived CDR1 and CDR2 are DFQATT and SNEGSKA (reference sequence). This CDR3 has 13 residues.

This clonotype appeared a few times. The CDR3 is CASRGAGQFSYNEQFF. The CDR3 nucleotides are TGTGCCAGCAGGGGCGCCGGACAGTTCTCCTACAATGAGCAGTTCTTC. The chain carries TRBV12-3 or TRBV12-4 and TRBJ2-1; D is perhaps TRBD1 (6 bases). V gave up 6 bases and J gave up 0 bases, with 15 bases separating them. This CDR3 is 16 amino acids long.

The rearrangement joins TRBV20-1 to TRBJ1-3, with D hard to call. CDR1 is DFQATT, CDR2 SNEGSKA, per germline (reference sequence). The CDR3 length is 13 residues. Trimming stripped 2 bases from V and 0 bases from J, with 5 bases between. The CDR3 sequence: CSARRSSGNTIYF. CDR3 coding DNA: TGCAGTGCTAGACGTTCCTCTGGAAACACCATATATTTT.

In its sample, this clonotype was seen many times. This chain uses TRBV5-1 with TRBJ2-5, with D perhaps being TRBD1 or TRBD2 (5 bases each). This CDR3 contains 13 residues. The germline CDR1 and CDR2 sequences are SGHRS and YFSETQ. V dropped 3 bases and J dropped 5 bases, with 11 bases sitting between them. The CDR3 protein is CASSWRAGETQYF. CDR3 DNA sequence: TGCGCCAGCAGCTGGCGGGCAGGGGAGACCCAGTACTTC.

The CDR3 region is CASRTVVDTQYF. CDR3 in DNA: TGTGCCAGCAGAACCGTAGTAGATACGCAGTATTTT. The J gene is TRBJ2-3, the V gene TRBV2; no definite D call. This CDR3 has 12 residues. With 6 bases removed from V and 5 bases from J, the gap between germline ends came to 9 bases. Germline assignment: CDR1 SNHLY and CDR2 FYNNEI.

The V gene is TRBV7-6, the J gene TRBJ2-1; D is perhaps TRBD2 (6 bases). CDR1 and CDR2 from the germline V gene are SGHVS and FNYEAQ. The CDR3 runs to 14 residues. V was shortened by 3 bases and J by 6 bases, with 12 bases between the two germline ends. The CDR3 region is CASSFFSGSNEQFF. The CDR3 DNA sequence: TGTGCCAGCAGCTTTTTCTCCGGGAGCAATGAGCAGTTCTTC. Looking up the rest from reference TRBV7-6 and TRBJ2-1 gives the full variable domain: GAGVSQSPRYKVTKRGQDVALRCDPISGHVSLYWYRQALGQGPEFLTYFNYEAQQDKSGLPNDRFSAERPEGSISTLTIQRTEQRDSAMYRCASSFFSGSNEQFFGPGTRLTVL.

This clonotype was counted at least ten times. The V and J genes are TRBV18 and TRBJ1-2, with D possibly TRBD1 on 6 matching bases. Deletions cut 5 bases from V and 6 bases from J, with 16 bases between. This CDR3 has 14 residues. Per germline, CDR1 KGHSH and CDR2 LQKENI. CDR3 DNA sequence: TGTGCCAGCTCAAAGAACCACAGGGAAAATGGCTACACCTTC. This encodes CASSKNHRENGYTF.

This chain links TRBV5-1 with TRBJ2-3, with a possible D match to TRBD2 (7 bases). This CDR3 is 15 amino acids long. V gave up 4 bases and J gave up 4 bases, with 16 bases separating them. Germline CDR1 reads SGHRS; CDR2 reads YFSETQ. The CDR3 spells CASSTDGGAADTQYF. Written as DNA, the CDR3 is TGCGCCAGCAGCACCGATGGGGGGGCGGCAGATACGCAGTATTTT. The whole variable domain, filled in from reference TRBV5-1 and TRBJ2-3, reads KAGVTQTPRYLIKTRGQQVTLSCSPISGHRSVSWYQQTPGQGLQFLFEYFSETQRNKGNFPGRFSGRQFSNSRSEMNVSTLELGDSALYLCASSTDGGAADTQYFGPGTRLTVL.

This clonotype was observed a few times. The chain couples TRBV12-3 or TRBV12-4 to TRBJ2-5; 9 positions match TRBD2. The J segment lost 5 bases and the V segment lost 4 bases, leaving 17 bases of the junction unmatched. The CDR3 loop spans 18 amino acids. CDR3 region: CASSWRSSGEKVEETQYF. In DNA form, the CDR3 reads TGTGCCAGCAGTTGGAGGTCTAGCGGGGAAAAAGTAGAGGAGACCCAGTACTTC.

This clonotype was found a few times. V gene TRBV10-3 combines with J gene TRBJ2-1, with 16 bases aligning to TRBD2. Germline trimming cut 2 bases from V and 12 bases from J; bases unmatched to any gene: 10. Looked up from germline, CDR1 is ENHRY and CDR2 is SYGVKD. The CDR3 totals 17 residues. CDR3 loop: CAISEKWGTSGRAPQFF. DNA for the CDR3: TGTGCCATCAGTGAGAAGTGGGGGACTAGCGGGAGGGCCCCGCAGTTCTTC.

This clonotype was seen at least ten times. J is TRBJ2-7 and V is TRBV6-5; 7 bases fit TRBD1. Germline CDR1 and CDR2: MNHEY and SVGAGI. The CDR3 consists of 15 residues. J lost 5 bases, V lost 6 bases, and 13 bases had no gene match. CDR3 sequence: CASRYRDSLSHEQYF. CDR3 coding DNA: TGTGCCAGCAGGTACCGGGACAGTCTATCGCACGAGCAGTACTTC.

This clonotype was seen at least ten times. The CDR3 loop is CASSYSGGRTEAFF. The CDR3 region has the DNA TGTGCCAGCAGTTACTCTGGAGGGCGCACTGAAGCTTTCTTT. V is TRBV6-5 and J is TRBJ1-1; no firm D call. The CDR3 spans 14 residues. V was clipped by 0 bases and J by 4 bases, with 9 bases between them. Germline-derived CDR1 and CDR2 are MNHEY and SVGAGI.

This clonotype was observed a single time. The germline gene is not matched at one end of the junction; a read error may be the cause. The V call is TRBV7-9, the J call TRBJ2-3; D unresolved. CDR1 is SEHNR, CDR2 FQNEAQ, per germline (reference sequence). The CDR3 has 12 amino acids. DNA for the CDR3: TGTGCCAGCAGCAATGAAGGTCATACGAAGTATTTT. Translated: CASSNEGHTKYF.

The chain uses TRBV12-3 or TRBV12-4 and TRBJ2-7; 7 bases are shared with TRBD2. This CDR3 has 12 amino acids. Trimming cost V 6 bases and J 7 bases; bases outside gene matches: 6. The CDR3 DNA sequence: TGTGCCAGCAGCGAGCGGGATTGGGAGCAGTACTTC. Its translation is CASSERDWEQYF.